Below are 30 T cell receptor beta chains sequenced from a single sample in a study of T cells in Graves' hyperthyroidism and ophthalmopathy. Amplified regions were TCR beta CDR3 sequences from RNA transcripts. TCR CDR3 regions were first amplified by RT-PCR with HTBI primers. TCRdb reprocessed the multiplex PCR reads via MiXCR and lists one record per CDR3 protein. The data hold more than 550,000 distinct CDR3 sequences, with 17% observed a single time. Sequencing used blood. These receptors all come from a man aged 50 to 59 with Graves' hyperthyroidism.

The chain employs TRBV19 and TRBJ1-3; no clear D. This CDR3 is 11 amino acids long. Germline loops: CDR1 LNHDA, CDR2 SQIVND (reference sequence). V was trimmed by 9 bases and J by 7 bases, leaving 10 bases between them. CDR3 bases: TGTGCCAGCACCCTGCTGAACACCATATATTTT. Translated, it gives CASTLLNTIYF.

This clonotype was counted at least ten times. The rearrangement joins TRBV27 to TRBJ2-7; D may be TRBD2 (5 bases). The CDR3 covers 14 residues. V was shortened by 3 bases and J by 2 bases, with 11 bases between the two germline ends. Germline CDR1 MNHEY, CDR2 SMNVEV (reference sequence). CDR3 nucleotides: TGTGCCAGCAGTTTTACTTCCGGGACCTACGAGCAGTACTTC. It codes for CASSFTSGTYEQYF.

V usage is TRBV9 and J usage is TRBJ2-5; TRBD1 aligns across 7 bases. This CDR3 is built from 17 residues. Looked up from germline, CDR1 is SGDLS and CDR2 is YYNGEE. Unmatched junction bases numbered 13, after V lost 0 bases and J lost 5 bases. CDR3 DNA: TGTGCCAGCAGCGTAGAAGGGACAGAACCCGTGGGGGAGACCCAGTACTTC. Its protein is CASSVEGTEPVGETQYF.

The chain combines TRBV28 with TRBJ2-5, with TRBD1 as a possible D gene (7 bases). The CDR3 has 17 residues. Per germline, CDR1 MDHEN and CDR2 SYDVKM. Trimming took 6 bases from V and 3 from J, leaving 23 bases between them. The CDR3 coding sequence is TGTGCCAGCAGGGGGACAGTCGGAGGTGGCGGGAAAGAGACCCAGTACTTC. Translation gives CASRGTVGGGGKETQYF.

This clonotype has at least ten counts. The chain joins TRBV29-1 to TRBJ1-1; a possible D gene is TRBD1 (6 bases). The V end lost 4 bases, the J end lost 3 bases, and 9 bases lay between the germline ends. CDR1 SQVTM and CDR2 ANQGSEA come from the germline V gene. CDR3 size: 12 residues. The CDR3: CSVVQGYTEAFF. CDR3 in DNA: TGCAGCGTTGTGCAGGGGTACACTGAAGCTTTCTTT.

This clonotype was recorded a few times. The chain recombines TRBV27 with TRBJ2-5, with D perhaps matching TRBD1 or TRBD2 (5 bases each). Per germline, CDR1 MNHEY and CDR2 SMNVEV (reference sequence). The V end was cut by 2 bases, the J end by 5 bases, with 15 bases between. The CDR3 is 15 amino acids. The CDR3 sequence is CASSLGDALGETQYF. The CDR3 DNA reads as TGTGCCAGCAGTTTAGGGGACGCCCTCGGCGAGACCCAGTACTTC.

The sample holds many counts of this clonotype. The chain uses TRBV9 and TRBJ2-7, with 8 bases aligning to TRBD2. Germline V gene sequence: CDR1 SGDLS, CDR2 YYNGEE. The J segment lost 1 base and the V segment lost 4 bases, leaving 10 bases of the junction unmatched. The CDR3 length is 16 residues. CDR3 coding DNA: TGTGCCAGCAGCCCATCGGACGGGAGGGGTTCCTACGAGCAGTACTTC. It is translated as CASSPSDGRGSYEQYF. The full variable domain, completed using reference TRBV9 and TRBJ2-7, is DSGVTQTPKHLITATGQRVTLRCSPRSGDLSVYWYQQSLDQGLQFLIQYYNGEERAKGNILERFSAQQFPDLHSELNLSSLELGDSALYFCASSPSDGRGSYEQYFGPGTRLTVT.

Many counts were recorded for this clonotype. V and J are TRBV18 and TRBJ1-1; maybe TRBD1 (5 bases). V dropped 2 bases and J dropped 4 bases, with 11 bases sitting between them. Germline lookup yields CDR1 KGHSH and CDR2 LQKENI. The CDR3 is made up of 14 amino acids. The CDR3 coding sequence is TGTGCCAGCTCACCAGGGGGGTCGCGCACTGAAGCTTTCTTT. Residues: CASSPGGSRTEAFF.

The DNA for the CDR3 is TGCAGCGTTGAAGAAAGCATCATAGACGGTCGCTACACCTTC. It translates to CSVEESIIDGRYTF. This chain connects TRBV29-1 to TRBJ1-2; D not certain. Germline V gives CDR1 SQVTM, CDR2 ANQGSEA. V was pared by 0 bases and J by 9 bases, with 17 bases between. This CDR3 comprises 14 residues.

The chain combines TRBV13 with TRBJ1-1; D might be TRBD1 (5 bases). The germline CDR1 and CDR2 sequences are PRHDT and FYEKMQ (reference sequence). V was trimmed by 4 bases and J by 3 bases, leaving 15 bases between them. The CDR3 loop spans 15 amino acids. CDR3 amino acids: CASSSIGEGDTEAFF. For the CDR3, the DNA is TGTGCCAGCAGCTCTATAGGGGAAGGGGACACTGAAGCTTTCTTT.

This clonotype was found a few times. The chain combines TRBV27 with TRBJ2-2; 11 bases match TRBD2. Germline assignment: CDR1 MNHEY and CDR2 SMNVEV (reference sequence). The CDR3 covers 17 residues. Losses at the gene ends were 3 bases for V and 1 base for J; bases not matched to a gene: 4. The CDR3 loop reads CASSFLGTSGNTGELFF. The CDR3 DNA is TGTGCCAGCAGTTTTCTCGGGACTAGCGGGAACACCGGGGAGCTGTTTTTT.

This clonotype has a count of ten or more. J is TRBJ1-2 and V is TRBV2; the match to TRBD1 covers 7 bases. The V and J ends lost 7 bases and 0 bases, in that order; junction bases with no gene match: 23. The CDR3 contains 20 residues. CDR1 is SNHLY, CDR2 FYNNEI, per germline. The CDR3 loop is CASISNWVGGERLANYGYTF. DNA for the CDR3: TGTGCCAGCATCTCCAACTGGGTAGGGGGCGAAAGACTAGCTAACTATGGCTACACCTTC.

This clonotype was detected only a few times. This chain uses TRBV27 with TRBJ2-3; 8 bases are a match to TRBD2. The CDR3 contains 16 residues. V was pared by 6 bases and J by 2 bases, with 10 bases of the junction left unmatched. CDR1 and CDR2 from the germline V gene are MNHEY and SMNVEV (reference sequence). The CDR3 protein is CASSASGSGFTDTQYF. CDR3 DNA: TGTGCCAGCAGCGCTAGCGGGTCTGGGTTCACAGATACGCAGTATTTT.

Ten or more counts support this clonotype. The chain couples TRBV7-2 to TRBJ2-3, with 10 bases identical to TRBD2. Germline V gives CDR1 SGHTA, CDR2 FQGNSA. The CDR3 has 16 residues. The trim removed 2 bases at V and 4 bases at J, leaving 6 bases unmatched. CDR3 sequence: CASSLSSGSISDTQYF. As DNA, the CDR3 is TGTGCCAGCAGCTTATCTAGCGGGAGCATTTCAGATACGCAGTATTTT.

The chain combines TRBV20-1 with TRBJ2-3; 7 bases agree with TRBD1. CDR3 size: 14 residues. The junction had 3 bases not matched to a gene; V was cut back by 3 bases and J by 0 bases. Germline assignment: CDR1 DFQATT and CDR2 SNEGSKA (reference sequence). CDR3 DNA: TGCAGTGCTAGTAGGGGGCGAAGCACAGATACGCAGTATTTT. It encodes CSASRGRSTDTQYF.

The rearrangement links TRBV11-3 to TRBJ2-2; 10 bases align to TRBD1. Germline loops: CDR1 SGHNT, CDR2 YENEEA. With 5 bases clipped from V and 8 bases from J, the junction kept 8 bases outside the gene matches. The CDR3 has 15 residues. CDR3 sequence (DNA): TGTGCCAGCAGCCTGGCGGGACAGGGGATGGGGGAGCTGTTTTTT. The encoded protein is CASSLAGQGMGELFF.

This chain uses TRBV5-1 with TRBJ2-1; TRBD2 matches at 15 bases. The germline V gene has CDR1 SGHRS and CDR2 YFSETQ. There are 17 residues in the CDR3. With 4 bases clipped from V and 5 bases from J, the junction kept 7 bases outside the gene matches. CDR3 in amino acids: CASSGRTSGRENNEQFF. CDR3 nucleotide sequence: TGCGCCAGCAGCGGACGGACTAGCGGGAGGGAGAACAATGAGCAGTTCTTC.

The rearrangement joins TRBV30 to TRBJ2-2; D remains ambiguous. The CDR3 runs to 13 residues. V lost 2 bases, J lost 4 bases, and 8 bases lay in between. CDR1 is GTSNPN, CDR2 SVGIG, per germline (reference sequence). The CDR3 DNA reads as TGTGCCTGGAGTTTTCAGACCACCGGGGAGCTGTTTTTT. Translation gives CAWSFQTTGELFF.

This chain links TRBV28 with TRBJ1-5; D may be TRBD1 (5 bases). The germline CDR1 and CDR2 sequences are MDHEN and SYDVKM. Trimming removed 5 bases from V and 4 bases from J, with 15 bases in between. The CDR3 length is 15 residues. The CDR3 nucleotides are TGTGCCAGCAGTCAACTCCGGGGGGAAAATCAGCCCCAGCATTTT. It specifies CASSQLRGENQPQHF.

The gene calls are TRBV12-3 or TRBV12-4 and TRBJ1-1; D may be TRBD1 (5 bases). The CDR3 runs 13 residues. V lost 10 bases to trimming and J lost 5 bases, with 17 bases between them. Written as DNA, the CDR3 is TGTGCCACCCAAACCACGGGGCGGACTGAAGCTTTCTTT. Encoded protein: CATQTTGRTEAFF.

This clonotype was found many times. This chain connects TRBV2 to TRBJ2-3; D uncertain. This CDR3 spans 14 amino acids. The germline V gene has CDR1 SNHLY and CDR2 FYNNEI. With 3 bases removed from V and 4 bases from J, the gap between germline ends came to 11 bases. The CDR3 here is CASSEWEKADTQYF. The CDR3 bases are TGTGCCAGCAGTGAGTGGGAAAAGGCAGATACGCAGTATTTT. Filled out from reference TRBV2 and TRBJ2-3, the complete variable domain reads EPEVTQTPSHQVTQMGQEVILRCVPISNHLYFYWYRQILGQKVEFLVSFYNNEISEKSEIFDDQFSVERPDGSNFTLKIRSTKLEDSAMYFCASSEWEKADTQYFGPGTRLTVL.

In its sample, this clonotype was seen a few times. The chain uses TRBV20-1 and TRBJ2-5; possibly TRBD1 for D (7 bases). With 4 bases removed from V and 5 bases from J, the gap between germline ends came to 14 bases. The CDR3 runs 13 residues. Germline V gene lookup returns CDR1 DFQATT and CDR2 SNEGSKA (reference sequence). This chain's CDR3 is CSAMDRRVETQYF. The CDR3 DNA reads TGCAGTGCTATGGACAGGAGGGTTGAGACCCAGTACTTC.

CDR3 DNA sequence: TGTGCCAGCAGCCCAAAGGGCGGATTAGACGAGACCCAGTACTTC. As protein: CASSPKGGLDETQYF. V usage is TRBV4-2 and J usage is TRBJ2-5; D gene ambiguous. CDR1 and CDR2 (germline): LGHNA, YNFKEQ. The CDR3 is 15 residues long. Trimming shortened V by 4 bases and J by 5 bases, and 17 bases separated the two germline ends.

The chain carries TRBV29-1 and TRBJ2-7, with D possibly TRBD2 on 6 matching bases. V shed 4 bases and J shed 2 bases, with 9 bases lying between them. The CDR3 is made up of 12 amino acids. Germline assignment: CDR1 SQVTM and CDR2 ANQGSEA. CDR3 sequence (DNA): TGCAGCGTTGGCGGCGGGGCCTACGAGCAGTACTTC. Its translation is CSVGGGAYEQYF.

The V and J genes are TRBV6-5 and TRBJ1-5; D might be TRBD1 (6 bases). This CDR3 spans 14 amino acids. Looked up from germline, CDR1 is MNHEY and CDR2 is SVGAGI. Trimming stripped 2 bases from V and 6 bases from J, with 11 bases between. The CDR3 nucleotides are TGTGCCAGCAGTTACCGCACAGGGACTCAGCCCCAGCATTTT. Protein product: CASSYRTGTQPQHF.

This chain's CDR3 is CASSVDRASYGNTIYF. The DNA of the CDR3 is TGTGCCAGCAGCGTAGACAGGGCTTCGTACGGAAACACCATATATTTT. This chain links TRBV7-9 with TRBJ1-3, with 7 nucleotides matching TRBD1. Per germline, CDR1 SEHNR and CDR2 FQNEAQ (reference sequence). Losses at the gene ends were 5 bases for V and 4 bases for J; bases not matched to a gene: 11. The CDR3 is made up of 16 amino acids.

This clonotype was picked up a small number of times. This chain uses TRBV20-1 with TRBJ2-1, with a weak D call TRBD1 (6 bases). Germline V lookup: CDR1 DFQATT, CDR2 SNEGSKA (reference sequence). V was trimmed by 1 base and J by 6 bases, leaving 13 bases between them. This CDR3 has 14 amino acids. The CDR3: CSARVPSRGNEQFF. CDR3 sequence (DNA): TGCAGTGCTAGAGTCCCTAGCAGGGGCAATGAGCAGTTCTTC.

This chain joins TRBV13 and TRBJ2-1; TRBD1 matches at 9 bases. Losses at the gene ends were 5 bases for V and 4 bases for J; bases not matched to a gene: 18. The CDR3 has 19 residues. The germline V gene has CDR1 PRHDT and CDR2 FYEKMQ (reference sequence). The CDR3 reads CASSLKLSAGTGNYNEQFF. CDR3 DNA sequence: TGTGCCAGCAGCCTGAAACTCTCCGCCGGGACAGGGAATTACAATGAGCAGTTCTTC. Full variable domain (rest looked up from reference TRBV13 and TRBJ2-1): AAGVIQSPRHLIKEKRETATLKCYPIPRHDTVYWYQQGPGQDPQFLISFYEKMQSDKGSIPDRFSAQQFSDYHSELNMSSLELGDSALYFCASSLKLSAGTGNYNEQFFGPGTRLTVL.

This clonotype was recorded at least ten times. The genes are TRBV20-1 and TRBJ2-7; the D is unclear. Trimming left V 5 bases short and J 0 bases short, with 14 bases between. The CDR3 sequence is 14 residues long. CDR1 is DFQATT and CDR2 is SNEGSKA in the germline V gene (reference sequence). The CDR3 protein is CSAYDWITSYEQYF. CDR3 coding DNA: TGCAGTGCTTATGACTGGATTACCTCCTACGAGCAGTACTTC.

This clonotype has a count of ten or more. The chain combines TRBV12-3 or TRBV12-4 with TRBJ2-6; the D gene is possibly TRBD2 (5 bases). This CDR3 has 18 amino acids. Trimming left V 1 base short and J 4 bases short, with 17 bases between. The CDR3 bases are TGTGCCAGCAGTTTAGGAGCGGCAGTCCCCTCCGGGGCCAACGTCCTGACTTTC. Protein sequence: CASSLGAAVPSGANVLTF.